The 6 T cell receptor beta chains below come from one sample, sequenced in a study of cytomegalovirus exposure and HLA in healthy donors. 13 Jbeta primers and 60 Vbeta primers were used for the PCR. The repertoire was sequenced with immunoSEQ multiplex PCR; TCRdb's copy has only in-frame clones and lacks some. Here the sample spans about 95,000 clones, approximately 80% being singletons. Sequencing was carried out using PBMCs. The receptor set was obtained from a middle-aged woman in good health and CMV-seronegative.

The V gene is TRBV4-2, the J gene TRBJ2-7; 9 bases fit TRBD1. This CDR3 region has 16 residues. The germline V gene encodes CDR1 LGHNA and CDR2 YNFKEQ. Trimming removed 6 bases from V and 2 bases from J; junction bases left unmatched: 11. The chain's CDR3 is CASSPGTGLGPYEQYF. For the CDR3, the DNA is TGTGCCAGCAGTCCCGGGACAGGGTTGGGGCCCTACGAGCAGTACTTC.

The chain recombines TRBV18 with TRBJ2-1; the D gene is possibly TRBD2 (5 bases). From germline, CDR1 is KGHSH and CDR2 LQKENI. The CDR3 contains 14 residues. V lost 4 bases and J lost 5, with 12 bases in between. Written as DNA, the CDR3 is TGTGCCAGCTCACTCCAAGGGAGTAACAATGAGCAGTTCTTC. Amino acids: CASSLQGSNNEQFF.

The J gene is TRBJ2-5, the V gene TRBV15; 7 bases agree with TRBD2. The V gene's germline CDR1 is LNHNV and CDR2 YYDKDF (reference sequence). The CDR3 has 12 amino acids. V shed 8 bases and J 7 bases; nucleotides not matched to a gene: 7. CDR3 sequence reads: CATRGGVGTQYF. The CDR3 coding sequence is TGTGCCACCCGGGGAGGGGTGGGGACCCAGTACTTC.

The V gene is TRBV21-1, the J gene TRBJ2-3; the tabulated D call, TRBD2, remains unverified against the DNA. TRBV21-1 is annotated as a pseudogene. The CDR3 has 15 residues. The CDR3 loop reads CASANLFSGEDTQYF. The CDR3 DNA is TGTGCCAGCGCGAACCTGTTTAGCGGCGAAGATACGCAGTATTTT.

The genes are TRBV6-5 and TRBJ1-1; TRBD1 is a possible D gene (6 bases). V was cut by 2 bases and J by 8 bases, with 6 bases left in between. This CDR3 comprises 11 residues. CDR1 is MNHEY, CDR2 SVGAGI, per germline. The DNA of the CDR3 is TGTGCCAGCAGTTACACAGGGGAAGCTTTCTTT. Amino acids: CASSYTGEAFF.

The chain is built from TRBV5-4 and TRBJ1-1; D is unresolved. Germline V gene sequence: CDR1 SGHNT, CDR2 YYREEE (reference sequence). The germline V and J ends were trimmed by 1 base and 5 bases, with 9 bases remaining between them. The CDR3 length is 13 residues. CDR3 nucleotide sequence: TGTGCCAGCAGCTTGCAGGTCACGACTGAAGCTTTCTTT. Its protein is CASSLQVTTEAFF.